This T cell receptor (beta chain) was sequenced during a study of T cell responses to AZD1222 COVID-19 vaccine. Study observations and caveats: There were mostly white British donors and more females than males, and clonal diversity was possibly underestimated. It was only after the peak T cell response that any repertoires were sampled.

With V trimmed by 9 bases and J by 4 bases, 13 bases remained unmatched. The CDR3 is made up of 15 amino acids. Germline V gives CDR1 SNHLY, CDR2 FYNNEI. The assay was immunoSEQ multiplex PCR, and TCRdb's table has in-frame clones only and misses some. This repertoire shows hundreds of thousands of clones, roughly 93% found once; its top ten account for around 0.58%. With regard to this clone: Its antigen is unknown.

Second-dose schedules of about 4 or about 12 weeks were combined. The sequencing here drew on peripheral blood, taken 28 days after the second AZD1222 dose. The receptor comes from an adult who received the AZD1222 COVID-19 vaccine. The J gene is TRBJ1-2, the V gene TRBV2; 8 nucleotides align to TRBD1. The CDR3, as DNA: TGTGCCAGTCTCCCCGGGACAGGACAACTCTATGGCTACACCTTC. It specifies CASLPGTGQLYGYTF.